Shown below are 5 T cell receptor beta chains from a single sample sequenced in a study of cytomegalovirus exposure and HLA in healthy donors. PCR involved 60 Vbeta and 13 Jbeta primers. Measured with immunoSEQ multiplex PCR; TCRdb has only the in-frame clones, and not every one. The table shows tens of thousands of clones, with roughly 81% occurring only once. The sample consisted of PBMCs. All receptors come from a woman aged 18 to 35 in good health and CMV-seropositive.

This chain connects TRBV6-5 to TRBJ2-7, with 10 positions matching TRBD1. The germline gives CDR1 MNHEY, CDR2 SVGAGI. V dropped 6 bases and J dropped 7; count of bases not matched to a gene: 9. The CDR3 extends over 14 amino acids. The CDR3 here is CASRSGTGAWEQYF. In DNA form, the CDR3 reads TGTGCCAGCAGATCCGGGACAGGGGCCTGGGAGCAGTACTTC.

V is TRBV7-2 and J is TRBJ1-2; TRBD1 is a possible D gene (5 bases). There are 16 residues in the CDR3. The V gene's germline CDR1 is SGHTA and CDR2 FQGNSA. Trimming cost V 2 bases and J 5 bases, with 18 bases left between them. The DNA of the CDR3 is TGTGCCAGCAGCTTACTGGGGCCCTTAGAGGCGTATGGCTACACCTTC. Its translation: CASSLLGPLEAYGYTF.

This clone showed up just a few times. The genes are TRBV4-1 and TRBJ1-3; D gene uncertain. The germline CDR1 and CDR2 sequences are MGHRA and YSYEKL. This CDR3 comprises 15 residues. Trimming left V 0 bases short and J 1 base short, with 7 bases between. Written as DNA, the CDR3 is TGCGCCAGCAGCCAAGACAGATTGTCTGGAAACACCATATATTTT. Translated: CASSQDRLSGNTIYF.

The chain employs TRBV6-1 and TRBJ1-6; maybe TRBD1 (5 bases). The V gene lost 1 base and the J gene lost 1 base, with 8 bases spanning the gap. From germline, CDR1 is MNHNS and CDR2 SASEGT. This CDR3 has 16 amino acids. The DNA of the CDR3 is TGTGCCAGCAGTGAAGGGCAGGGTTCCTATAATTCACCCCTCCACTTT. It translates to CASSEGQGSYNSPLHF.

The chain uses TRBV4-1 and TRBJ1-2; possibly TRBD1 for D (5 bases). This CDR3 comprises 16 residues. Looked up from germline, CDR1 is MGHRA and CDR2 is YSYEKL. Deletions cut 0 bases from V and 5 bases from J, with 16 bases between. The CDR3 DNA follows: TGCGCCAGCAGCCAAGAATGGGCCCCAGGGCAGTATGGCTACACCTTC. Protein product: CASSQEWAPGQYGYTF.